Each of the 30 T cell receptor beta chains below was sequenced from the same sample in a study of T-cell memory formation after mild COVID-19. TCRdb analysed the 5' RACE reads with MiXCR anew, one entry per CDR3 protein. The sample has a few hundred thousand distinct CDR3 sequences; more than 20% are singletons. The sample comprised PBMCs or a T cell subset sorted from them (not recorded which). Receptor source: an adult woman who had mild COVID-19 (a few samples of this study predate the infection). Cell type and time point are not known.

This clonotype came up a few times. V gene TRBV20-1 combines with J gene TRBJ1-4; tentative D call: TRBD1 (6 bases). Germline lookup yields CDR1 DFQATT and CDR2 SNEGSKA (reference sequence). The germline V and J ends were trimmed by 5 bases and 8 bases, with 12 bases remaining between them. The CDR3 runs 12 residues. The chain's CDR3 is CSAGRQEEKLFF. The CDR3 DNA is TGCAGTGCTGGTCGACAGGAGGAAAAACTGTTTTTT.

The chain couples TRBV25-1 to TRBJ2-7; the D gene is possibly TRBD2 (6 bases). CDR1 and CDR2 from the germline V gene are MGHDK and SYGVNS. The CDR3 totals 15 residues. Deletions cut 6 bases from V and 0 bases from J, with 15 bases between. Written as DNA, the CDR3 is TGTGCCAGCAGCGGCCTGGGACTTAGCTCCTACGAGCAGTACTTC. This codes for CASSGLGLSSYEQYF.

As concerns this clonotype: The junction and the germline gene differ at one end; a read error may be behind it. The rearrangement uses TRBV30 and TRBJ2-3; 9 positions match TRBD2. The V gene's germline CDR1 is GTSNPN and CDR2 SVGIG (reference sequence). The CDR3 spans 12 residues. The CDR3 DNA is TGTGCCTGGGGGACTAGCATAGATACGCAGTATTTT. The encoded protein is CAWGTSIDTQYF.

This clonotype was seen a few times. This sequence joins TRBV5-1 and TRBJ2-1, with D unresolved. Trimming shortened V by 0 bases and J by 9 bases, and 10 bases separated the two germline ends. This CDR3 is 13 amino acids long. Germline V CDR1 and CDR2: SGHRS, YFSETQ. This CDR3 reads CASSLGWSAEQFF. CDR3 DNA sequence: TGCGCCAGCAGCTTGGGATGGTCCGCTGAGCAGTTCTTC.

The chain employs TRBV29-1 and TRBJ2-3; possibly TRBD2 for D (6 bases). V shed 2 bases and J shed 2 bases, with 14 bases lying between them. Germline values: CDR1 SQVTM, CDR2 ANQGSEA. The CDR3 has 15 amino acids. CDR3 amino acids: CSVEYYGSFTDTQYF. CDR3 in DNA: TGCAGCGTTGAATATTACGGGAGTTTCACAGATACGCAGTATTTT.

This clonotype was picked up many times. The gene calls are TRBV4-1 and TRBJ2-1, with 7 bases fitting TRBD1. J was trimmed by 2 bases and V by 3 bases; bases with no gene match: 4. The length of the CDR3 is 15 residues. Germline V gene sequence: CDR1 MGHRA, CDR2 YSYEKL. The CDR3 region has the DNA TGCGCCAGCAGCCATACACAGGGGCCCTACAATGAGCAGTTCTTC. The encoded protein is CASSHTQGPYNEQFF.

This clonotype was detected many times. The CDR3 region is CASSPGGSSYEQYF. CDR3 nucleotide sequence: TGTGCCAGCAGCCCTGGCGGGAGCTCCTACGAGCAGTACTTC. The V and J genes are TRBV7-7 and TRBJ2-7; TRBD2 aligns across 7 bases. This CDR3 contains 14 residues. The J segment lost 0 bases and the V segment lost 5 bases, leaving 4 bases of the junction unmatched. Germline CDR1 SSHAT, CDR2 FNYEAQ (reference sequence).

The V gene is TRBV5-1, the J gene TRBJ2-5; 7 positions match TRBD1. Germline V gene lookup returns CDR1 SGHRS and CDR2 YFSETQ. J gave up 3 bases and V 1 base, and 3 bases lay outside the gene matches. This CDR3 region has 14 residues. The CDR3 region has the DNA TGCGCCAGCAGCTTGTACGGGACAGAAGAGACCCAGTACTTC. Its translation is CASSLYGTEETQYF.

This clonotype was counted only a few times. The genes are TRBV7-8 and TRBJ2-4; 7 nucleotides match TRBD2. The CDR3 runs to 14 residues. From germline, CDR1 is SGHVS and CDR2 FQNEAQ. Losses at the gene ends were 4 bases for V and 9 bases for J; bases not matched to a gene: 9. CDR3 sequence (DNA): TGTGCCAGCAGCTCGGGACTATCAGGGAGCATTCAGTACTTC. It encodes CASSSGLSGSIQYF.

The chain employs TRBV12-3 or TRBV12-4 and TRBJ2-3, with D uncertain. V was shortened by 2 bases and J by 2 bases, with 8 bases between the two germline ends. The CDR3 spans 14 residues. The CDR3 reads CASSLSRYTDTQYF. The CDR3 nucleotides read TGTGCCAGCAGTTTAAGCAGGTACACAGATACGCAGTATTTT.

A few counts support this clonotype. The chain carries TRBV12-3 or TRBV12-4 and TRBJ2-2; TRBD2 aligns across 14 bases. The CDR3 runs to 19 residues. The junction had 13 bases not matched to a gene; V was cut back by 5 bases and J by 5 bases. The CDR3, as DNA: TGTGCCAGCAGTCGACTAGCGGGAGGGCAAAGGAGTAGGACCGGGGAGCTGTTTTTT. It translates to CASSRLAGGQRSRTGELFF.

V usage is TRBV11-2 and J usage is TRBJ2-7, with D possibly being TRBD2 (5 bases). The CDR3 sequence is 12 residues long. Germline-derived CDR1 and CDR2 are SGHAT and FQNNGV. Trimming shortened V by 5 bases and J by 3 bases, and 8 bases separated the two germline ends. CDR3 sequence reads: CASSPGIYEQYF. DNA for the CDR3: TGTGCCAGCAGCCCCGGGATCTACGAGCAGTACTTC.

This clonotype was picked up a small number of times. The rearrangement links TRBV6-6 to TRBJ1-1, with a possible D match to TRBD1 (5 bases). The CDR3 has 16 residues. Germline loops: CDR1 MNHNY, CDR2 SVGAGI (reference sequence). Trimming pared 6 bases from V and 0 bases from J, leaving 17 bases between. CDR3 DNA sequence: TGTGCCAGCAGCCACGGGGGGACTCGCGTGAACACTGAAGCTTTCTTT. Protein sequence: CASSHGGTRVNTEAFF.

Only a few counts were recorded for this clonotype. The rearrangement links TRBV2 to TRBJ2-3; 10 bases agree with TRBD2. Germline loops: CDR1 SNHLY, CDR2 FYNNEI. V dropped 2 bases and J dropped 1; count of bases not matched to a gene: 3. The CDR3 runs 16 residues. The CDR3 spells CASSERAGGRTDTQYF. The CDR3 DNA reads as TGTGCCAGCAGTGAAAGAGCGGGGGGGCGCACAGATACGCAGTATTTT.

There are a few counts of this clonotype. V usage is TRBV5-1 and J usage is TRBJ1-1, with D unclear. Germline loops: CDR1 SGHRS, CDR2 YFSETQ. This CDR3 has 13 residues. The V and J ends lost 7 bases and 4 bases respectively, with 14 bases between them. CDR3 residues: CASLEGVGTEAFF. The CDR3, as DNA: TGCGCCAGCCTAGAGGGAGTGGGCACTGAAGCTTTCTTT.

This clonotype appeared a few times. The genes are TRBV7-9 and TRBJ1-2; no clear D gene. This CDR3 contains 13 residues. Trimming pared 5 bases from V and 1 base from J, leaving 8 bases between. The germline CDR1 and CDR2 sequences are SEHNR and FQNEAQ (reference sequence). CDR3: CASSPDDNYGYTF. CDR3 in DNA: TGTGCCAGCAGCCCCGACGATAACTATGGCTACACCTTC. Complete variable domain (other parts from reference TRBV7-9 and TRBJ1-2): DTGVSQNPRHKITKRGQNVTFRCDPISEHNRLYWYRQTLGQGPEFLTYFQNEAQLEKSRLLSDRFSAERPKGSFSTLEIQRTEQGDSAMYLCASSPDDNYGYTFGSGTRLTVV.

This clonotype was picked up a small number of times. The V call is TRBV2, the J call TRBJ2-1; 9 bases map to TRBD2. Germline trimming cut 1 base from V and 2 bases from J; bases unmatched to any gene: 3. The CDR3 has 16 residues. In germline, CDR1 is SNHLY, CDR2 FYNNEI. The CDR3 sequence is CASSEGLAAPYNEQFF. The CDR3 DNA is TGTGCCAGCAGTGAAGGACTAGCGGCCCCCTACAATGAGCAGTTCTTC.

The chain is built from TRBV7-8 and TRBJ1-5; D is unclear. The CDR3 totals 15 residues. Germline V gene sequence: CDR1 SGHVS, CDR2 FQNEAQ. V was cut by 2 bases and J by 0 bases, with 8 bases left in between. Here the CDR3 reads CASSLTVYSNQPQHF. The CDR3 DNA sequence: TGTGCCAGCAGCTTAACAGTGTATAGCAATCAGCCCCAGCATTTT.

The sample holds a few counts of this clonotype. This rearrangement joins TRBV6-5 to TRBJ1-5; 11 bases agree with TRBD1. V was pared by 0 bases and J by 4 bases, with 8 bases of the junction left unmatched. Germline V lookup: CDR1 MNHEY, CDR2 SVGAGI. This CDR3 is built from 18 residues. DNA for the CDR3: TGTGCCAGCAGTTACTCGGGACAGGGGGGCCCCCTTAATCAGCCCCAGCATTTT. The encoded protein is CASSYSGQGGPLNQPQHF.

This clonotype appeared a few times. V usage is TRBV7-3 and J usage is TRBJ2-5; the D call may be TRBD1 or TRBD2 (6 bases each). Germline V lookup: CDR1 SGHTA, CDR2 FQGTGA. The CDR3 extends over 15 amino acids. V lost 0 bases and J lost 2, with 10 bases in between. DNA of the CDR3: TGTGCCAGCAGCTTAACAGGGGGGTTTCAAGAGACCCAGTACTTC. This codes for CASSLTGGFQETQYF.

This clonotype has just a few counts. Here the CDR3 reads CASSIGLAMYTGELFF. The CDR3 DNA is TGTGCCAGCAGCATCGGACTAGCGATGTACACCGGGGAGCTGTTTTTT. The chain employs TRBV7-2 and TRBJ2-2, with 9 bases lining up with TRBD2. Germline V gene lookup returns CDR1 SGHTA and CDR2 FQGNSA. The V segment lost 5 bases and the J segment 3 bases; nucleotides outside the gene matches: 7. The CDR3 extends over 16 amino acids.

This clonotype came up once. V is TRBV18 and J is TRBJ1-2; possibly TRBD1 for D (5 bases). Trimming took 2 bases from V and 6 from J, leaving 19 bases between them. Germline V CDR1 and CDR2: KGHSH, LQKENI. The CDR3 runs 16 residues. CDR3: CASSPGQGAHHHGYTF. Written as DNA, the CDR3 is TGTGCCAGCTCACCAGGTCAGGGTGCTCACCACCATGGCTACACCTTC.

In nucleotides, the CDR3 is TGCGCCAGCAGCCAAGATTGGACAGGGATCTACGAGCAGTACTTC. Residues: CASSQDWTGIYEQYF. The chain carries TRBV4-3 and TRBJ2-7, with TRBD1 identical over 8 bases. From germline, CDR1 is LGHNA and CDR2 YSLEER. V dropped 0 bases and J dropped 3; count of bases not matched to a gene: 4. This CDR3 spans 15 amino acids.

The gene calls are TRBV19 and TRBJ2-2; D might be TRBD1 or TRBD2, each matching 5 bases. Germline V gene sequence: CDR1 LNHDA, CDR2 SQIVND (reference sequence). The ends were cut back, 9 bases at V and 11 bases at J, with 16 bases in the middle. The CDR3 totals 12 residues. The CDR3 bases are TGTGCCAGCTCGGACTCAGGACACGAGCTGTTTTTT. Translated, it gives CASSDSGHELFF.

This clonotype was seen only a few times. The chain combines TRBV24-1 with TRBJ2-3; weak D call: TRBD2 (5 bases). V lost 7 bases and J 6 bases, leaving 10 bases between the germline ends. Germline values: CDR1 KGHDR, CDR2 SFDVKD. The CDR3 extends over 12 amino acids. The CDR3 bases are TGTGCCACCAGCCCACCGGGGGATACGCAGTATTTT. This gives the protein CATSPPGDTQYF.

At least ten counts were recorded for this clonotype. The V gene is TRBV7-2, the J gene TRBJ2-1; D is perhaps TRBD2 (6 bases). The CDR3 totals 16 residues. CDR1 is SGHTA and CDR2 is FQGNSA in the germline V gene. V was pared by 2 bases and J by 4 bases, with 15 bases between. In DNA, the CDR3 is TGTGCCAGCAGCTTATTTAGCGGCCAACCATACAATGAGCAGTTCTTC. Translation gives CASSLFSGQPYNEQFF.

There are a few counts of this clonotype. The J gene is TRBJ1-5, the V gene TRBV7-9; TRBD1 might be the D (6 bases). V was pared by 1 base and J by 7 bases, with 11 bases between. The CDR3 consists of 14 residues. CDR1 and CDR2 from the germline V gene are SEHNR and FQNEAQ (reference sequence). The CDR3 nucleotides read TGTGCCAGCAGCTTAGGGGGGGCGCTACAGCCCCAGCATTTT. Translation: CASSLGGALQPQHF.

This clonotype came up many times. This sequence joins TRBV27 and TRBJ2-7; D uncertain. Germline CDR1 reads MNHEY; CDR2 reads SMNVEV (reference sequence). This CDR3 comprises 14 residues. Between the trimmed V and J ends, which lost 5 bases and 1 base, there was a span of 12 bases. The CDR3 region is CASSPTRVSYEQYF. CDR3 coding DNA: TGTGCCAGCAGTCCAACAAGAGTGTCCTACGAGCAGTACTTC.

The rearrangement joins TRBV5-5 to TRBJ2-3; D is perhaps TRBD1 (5 bases). Trimming pared 4 bases from V and 5 bases from J, leaving 14 bases between. Per germline, CDR1 SGHKS and CDR2 YYEKEE (reference sequence). There are 14 residues in the CDR3. The CDR3 reads CASSIPLGQDTQYF. The CDR3 DNA is TGTGCCAGCAGCATACCCTTGGGGCAAGATACGCAGTATTTT.

The chain combines TRBV11-3 with TRBJ2-3; TRBD1 matches 12 bases. V gave up 1 base and J gave up 4 bases; unmatched junction bases: 6. CDR1 is SGHNT and CDR2 is YENEEA in the germline V gene. The CDR3 loop spans 17 amino acids. CDR3 in amino acids: CASSLGGTGGAADTQYF. The CDR3 DNA is TGTGCCAGCAGCTTAGGGGGGACAGGGGGCGCCGCAGATACGCAGTATTTT.